This is a list of T cell receptor beta chains from one sample in a study of T cell changes during pregnancy in multiple sclerosis. The repertoire was sequenced with immunoSEQ multiplex PCR; TCRdb's copy has only in-frame clones and lacks some. Of 65,000 to 80,000 clones detected, 85% to 95% appear once; the ten largest clones hold 0.9% to 1.2%. Sample: peripheral blood, taken in the first trimester of pregnancy. The receptors come from a female donor with multiple sclerosis, enrolled in a pregnancy study. Both conserved end residues are part of each CDR3. The D gene is left open where the match is weak. Rows may omit the clone size; those that give it use once, few, many or a size class.

j_call v_call clone_size d_call cdr3_nt cdr3_aa
TRBJ2-1 TRBV10-1 NA NA TGCGCCAGCAGTGAGTCGTCCGGTAAATACAATGAGCAGTTCTTC CASSESSGKYNEQFF
TRBJ2-3 TRBV10-1 once TRBD2 TGCGCCAGCAGTGTCAGTTTGGGACGGGAGGAATATTTT CASSVSLGREEYF
TRBJ2-3 TRBV4-2 NA TRBD1 TGTGCCAGCAGCCAAGGGGGGACAGGGCATTTCACAGATACGCAGTATTTT CASSQGGTGHFTDTQYF
TRBJ2-1 TRBV29-1 once TRBD1 TGCAGCGTCTACGGCCGGGGACAGCACAATGAGCAGTTCTTC CSVYGRGQHNEQFF
TRBJ2-5 TRBV19 NA NA TGTGCCAGTAGTTCAGGGGTAGAGACCCAGTACTTC CASSSGVETQYF
TRBJ2-3 TRBV7-8 NA NA TGTGCCAGCAGCCCTCTGAGGACAGCTTTTGATACGCAGTATTTT CASSPLRTAFDTQYF
TRBJ2-7 TRBV6-5 NA NA TGTGCCAGCACCTCGGGTGACAGTCTCCACTACGAGCAGTACTTC CASTSGDSLHYEQYF
TRBJ2-1 TRBV2 NA NA TGTGCCAGCAGCCGCATCGCAGGGACTGGAAGTTACAATGAGCAGTTCTTC CASSRIAGTGSYNEQFF
TRBJ2-6 TRBV27 NA TRBD1 TGTGCCAGCAGTTTGAAGGGGGCCGGGGCCAACGTCCTGACTTTC CASSLKGAGANVLTF
TRBJ1-4 TRBV5-1 once NA TGCGCCAGCAGGCCAGGGTTCGTATTGGGTAATGAAAAACTGTTTTTT CASRPGFVLGNEKLFF
TRBJ2-5 TRBV7-9 NA NA TGTGCCAGCAGCCCCCCCGGAGAGGCCCCAAAAGAGACCCAGTACTTC CASSPPGEAPKETQYF
TRBJ2-1 TRBV4-3 NA TRBD2 TGCGCCAGCAGCCAAGAGCGGGGGGGGCGATACAATGAGCAGTTCTTC CASSQERGGRYNEQFF
TRBJ2-1 TRBV5-1 once TRBD2 TGCGCCAGCAGCTTGGGCGGACTAGCACCATACAATGAGCAGTTCTTC CASSLGGLAPYNEQFF
TRBJ2-3 TRBV4-1 NA TRBD2 TGCGCCAGCAGCCGACAACTAGCGGGGGGCTCAGATACGCAGTATTTT CASSRQLAGGSDTQYF
TRBJ2-7 TRBV28 NA NA TGTGCCAGCAGCCACAGCAGGGGCGAGCAGTACTTC CASSHSRGEQYF
TRBJ2-7 TRBV19 once TRBD2 TGTGCCAGTAGTCTGACTAGCGGGGAGGCCTACGAGCAGTACTTC CASSLTSGEAYEQYF
TRBJ2-5 TRBV6-6 NA NA TGTGCCAGCAGTTATTCTAGGGGGGGCGGGGAGACCCAGTACTTC CASSYSRGGGETQYF
TRBJ2-2 TRBV5-4 NA NA TGTGCCAGCAGCTTGGCGACTAGGACCGGGGAGCTGTTTTTT CASSLATRTGELFF
TRBJ1-4 TRBV2 NA NA TGTGCCAGCACCACGAGTTCCCCCCCAACTAATGAAAAACTGTTTTTT CASTTSSPPTNEKLFF
TRBJ2-3 TRBV5-1 NA TRBD1 TGCGCCAGCAGCTTGGCCTTGGGACAGAGCACAGATACGCAGTATTTT CASSLALGQSTDTQYF
TRBJ2-7 TRBV5-1 NA NA TGCGCCAGCAGCTGGAGGGTAACAGAGCACGAGCAGTACTTC CASSWRVTEHEQYF
TRBJ2-2 TRBV28 NA TRBD1 TGTGCCAGCAGAGGGACAGGGTCGAAGAACACCGGGGAGCTGTTTTTT CASRGTGSKNTGELFF
TRBJ2-7 TRBV27 NA NA TGTGCCAGCAGTTTAACAGGGACGGGCTACGAGCAGTACTTC CASSLTGTGYEQYF
TRBJ2-2 TRBV27 NA NA TGTGCCAGCAGCTGGACTAACACCGGGGAGCTGTTTTTT CASSWTNTGELFF
TRBJ1-2 TRBV18 NA NA TGTGCCAGCGCTATCCCGGGGGTTGGCGGCTACACCTTC CASAIPGVGGYTF
TRBJ1-1 TRBV6-5 few TRBD1 TGTGCCAGCAGGGCGGACAGGGGGCAAACGGAAGCTTTCTTT CASRADRGQTEAFF
TRBJ2-7 TRBV6-6 NA NA TGTGCCAGCAGTCACACAGGTGGCTCCTACGAGCAGTACTTC CASSHTGGSYEQYF
TRBJ1-2 TRBV5-3 NA NA TGTGCCAGAAGCTTGGCCGGGTCTGCAAACTATGGCTACACCTTC CARSLAGSANYGYTF
TRBJ1-4 TRBV25-1 NA NA TGTGCCAGCAGTCCGTCGGGAGAAAGGAATGAAAAACTGTTTTTT CASSPSGERNEKLFF
TRBJ2-7 TRBV11-2 NA TRBD2 TGTGCCAGCAGCTTAGGAGGCGGGAGGGCCTACGAGCAGTACTTC CASSLGGGRAYEQYF
TRBJ2-3 TRBV4-3 NA TRBD2 TGCGCCAGCAGCCGACTAGCGGGGGCGGATACGCAGTATTTT CASSRLAGADTQYF
TRBJ2-7 TRBV6-6 NA NA TGTGCCAGCAGTTACTCGGCAGGGGACCCCTCCTACGAGCAGTACTTC CASSYSAGDPSYEQYF
TRBJ1-1 TRBV7-9 NA TRBD1 TGTGCCAGCAGCCCTGGACAGGGAGTGTGGGACACTGAAGCTTTCTTT CASSPGQGVWDTEAFF
TRBJ2-7 TRBV7-2 NA NA TGTGCCAGCAGCTTAGGGGCAGTCTCCTACGAGCAGTACTTC CASSLGAVSYEQYF
TRBJ2-2 TRBV7-2 NA TRBD2 TGTGCCAGCAGACCAATTCTAGCGGGGGGCGCCGGGGAGCTGTTTTTT CASRPILAGGAGELFF
TRBJ2-7 TRBV7-8 NA TRBD1 TGTGCCAGCAGCCCCCAACCGGGACAGACTAACGAGCAGTACTTC CASSPQPGQTNEQYF
TRBJ2-7 TRBV18 NA TRBD1 TGTGCCAGCTCACCACGGCAGGGGGACTACGAGCAGTACTTC CASSPRQGDYEQYF
TRBJ2-7 TRBV7-2 NA TRBD1 TGTGCCAGCAGTTCACCGGGACAGACCTACGAGCAGTACTTC CASSSPGQTYEQYF
TRBJ2-1 TRBV5-1 NA TRBD2 TGCGCCAGCAGCTTAGTAACGGGAGGGAACCACAATGAGCAGTTCTTC CASSLVTGGNHNEQFF
TRBJ2-3 TRBV28 NA NA TGTGCCAGCAGTTTAAATCCGCTAGCGTCTAGCACAGATACGCAGTATTTT CASSLNPLASSTDTQYF
TRBJ2-1 TRBV12-5 NA NA TGTGCTAGTGGTCCAATTACAGGCGGTGAGCAGTTCTTC CASGPITGGEQFF
TRBJ1-4 TRBV4-2 NA TRBD1 TGTGCCAGCACTCCACTCCGGGACAGCTATGAAAAACTGTTTTTT CASTPLRDSYEKLFF
TRBJ1-1 TRBV27 NA NA TGTGCCAGCAGTTTAACCCCAGGGATGAACACTGAAGCTTTCTTT CASSLTPGMNTEAFF
TRBJ2-3 TRBV6-4 NA NA TGTGCCAGCAGTGACTCCCCAGGTCGAAGCACAGATACGCAGTATTTT CASSDSPGRSTDTQYF
TRBJ2-4 TRBV6-5 NA NA TGTGCCAGCAGGTGGGGGGGGCGGAACATTCAGTACTTC CASRWGGRNIQYF
TRBJ1-1 TRBV7-2 NA NA TGTGCCAGCAGCTTACTCTTGGTACGGTCCGCGATGATCAAAGCTTTCTTT CASSLLLVRSAMIKAFF
TRBJ1-3 TRBV5-1 NA NA TGCGCCAGCAGCTTGCTGTCACAGGGCGAAGGAAACACCATATATTTT CASSLLSQGEGNTIYF
TRBJ1-1 TRBV4-2 NA TRBD1 TGTGCCAGCAGCCCTCTAACAGGGGGCACTGAAGCTTTCTTT CASSPLTGGTEAFF
TRBJ2-1 TRBV11-3 NA TRBD2 TGTGCCAGCAGCTTAGAATCTAGCGGGAGGCGGAATGAGCAGTTCTTC CASSLESSGRRNEQFF